These 21 T cell receptor beta chains originate from one sample sequenced in a study of radiation and T cells in renal cell carcinoma. The time point was: blood 2 weeks post-SBRT. Treatment of the sample: 15 Gy SBRT to primary tumor, nephrectomy 4 weeks later. The table came from immunoSEQ multiplex PCR; TCRdb's copy has only in-frame clones and leaves some out. The sample consists of some 130,000 clones, 70% to 90% of them appearing once. Sequences were derived from blood, sampled from a patient whose treatment included radiotherapy and nephrectomy. The receptors come from a woman aged 60-70 years with renal cell carcinoma.

The genes are TRBV28 and TRBJ2-7; D may be TRBD1 (6 bases). The V and J ends lost 4 bases and 1 base respectively, with 14 bases between them. This CDR3 region has 15 residues. Germline V gene data show CDR1 as MDHEN and CDR2 as SYDVKM. CDR3 DNA sequence: TGTGCCAGCAGTTACCGACAGGAGCCTTCCTACGAGCAGTACTTC. Protein product: CASSYRQEPSYEQYF. The variable domain in full, completed from reference TRBV28 and TRBJ2-7, reads DVKVTQSSRYLVKRTGEKVFLECVQDMDHENMFWYRQDPGLGLRLIYFSYDVKMKEKGDIPEGYSVSREKKERFSLILESASTNQTSMYLCASSYRQEPSYEQYFGPGTRLTVT.

The J gene is TRBJ2-7, the V gene TRBV15, with a weak D call TRBD1 (5 bases). Germline CDR1 and CDR2: LNHNV and YYDKDF (reference sequence). Trimming shortened V by 3 bases and J by 6 bases, and 15 bases separated the two germline ends. The CDR3 totals 14 residues. Here the CDR3 reads CATSSLPLGVEQYF. CDR3 sequence (DNA): TGTGCCACCAGCAGTTTACCGTTAGGGGTCGAGCAGTACTTC.

The chain is built from TRBV27 and TRBJ2-1; 8 bases map to TRBD2. Germline CDR1 MNHEY, CDR2 SMNVEV (reference sequence). CDR3 size: 15 residues. V trimming: 2 bases; J trimming: 6 bases; junction bases outside the gene matches: 6. For the CDR3, the DNA is TGTGCCAGCAGTTTAATGGCGGGGGGAGGCAATGAGCAGTTCTTC. Amino acid sequence: CASSLMAGGGNEQFF.

This clone was seen a single time. The chain is built from TRBV5-1 and TRBJ1-5, with TRBD1 matching 7 bases. Germline V gene lookup returns CDR1 SGHRS and CDR2 YFSETQ. V lost 0 bases to trimming and J lost 7 bases; unmatched junction nucleotides: 7. The CDR3 sequence is 15 residues long. The CDR3 region is CASSLGTGGGQPQHF. The CDR3 bases are TGCGCCAGCAGCTTGGGGACAGGTGGTGGGCAGCCCCAGCATTTT. Together with reference TRBV5-1 and TRBJ1-5, the CDR3 gives the full variable domain: KAGVTQTPRYLIKTRGQQVTLSCSPISGHRSVSWYQQTPGQGLQFLFEYFSETQRNKGNFPGRFSGRQFSNSRSEMNVSTLELGDSALYLCASSLGTGGGQPQHFGDGTRLSIL.

The rearrangement links TRBV15 to TRBJ1-4; no firm D call. Germline V gene sequence: CDR1 LNHNV, CDR2 YYDKDF (reference sequence). This CDR3 is built from 13 residues. With 0 bases removed from V and 8 bases from J, the gap between germline ends came to 7 bases. The CDR3 protein is CATSRDNGEKLFF. The CDR3 bases are TGTGCCACCAGCAGAGATAATGGCGAAAAACTGTTTTTT.

The chain recombines TRBV5-4 with TRBJ1-2, with TRBD1 matching over 8 bases. The V gene end was trimmed by 4 bases and the J gene end by 2 bases; junction bases not matched to a gene: 7. The germline V gene encodes CDR1 SGHNT and CDR2 YYREEE (reference sequence). The CDR3 contains 15 residues. CDR3 nucleotides: TGTGCCAGCAGCGAGGGACAGGCCCCGAACTATGGCTACACCTTC. Protein sequence: CASSEGQAPNYGYTF.

This rearrangement joins TRBV28 to TRBJ1-2, with a weak D call TRBD1 (6 bases). Trimming shortened V by 6 bases and J by 1 base, and 6 bases separated the two germline ends. The CDR3 consists of 12 residues. CDR1 and CDR2 from the germline V gene are MDHEN and SYDVKM. The CDR3 coding sequence is TGTGCCAGCAGACAGGGTAACTATGGCTACACCTTC. Translated: CASRQGNYGYTF.

The chain joins TRBV5-1 to TRBJ2-4; 8 bases match TRBD1. The CDR3 length is 14 residues. With 5 bases clipped from V and 8 bases from J, the junction kept 9 bases outside the gene matches. Per the germline V gene, CDR1 is SGHRS and CDR2 is YFSETQ. CDR3 protein: CASRAGGIRDIQYF. The CDR3 bases are TGCGCCAGCAGGGCAGGGGGCATTCGCGACATTCAGTACTTC.

The chain carries TRBV7-2 and TRBJ2-2; 7 bases map to TRBD1. Trimming at V came to 2 bases and at J to 7 bases, leaving 4 bases not matched to a gene. The CDR3 consists of 14 residues. Germline V gives CDR1 SGHTA, CDR2 FQGNSA. The CDR3 region has the DNA TGTGCCAGCAGCTTAAGGGGGCGGGTCGGGGAGCTGTTTTTT. As protein: CASSLRGRVGELFF.

V gene TRBV4-3 combines with J gene TRBJ2-7; TRBD2 agrees at 11 bases. The V and J ends lost 1 base and 4 bases, in that order; junction bases with no gene match: 15. The CDR3 is 19 amino acids. CDR1 is LGHNA and CDR2 is YSLEER in the germline V gene. The CDR3 is CASSQGISGRDLGVYEQYF. The CDR3 DNA reads as TGCGCCAGCAGCCAAGGGATTAGCGGGAGGGACCTCGGGGTATACGAGCAGTACTTC.

V and J are TRBV5-1 and TRBJ2-3; 8 bases fit TRBD2. Germline values: CDR1 SGHRS, CDR2 YFSETQ. V lost 0 bases, J lost 4 bases, and 16 bases stayed unmatched. This CDR3 is 19 amino acids long. The CDR3, as DNA: TGCGCCAGCAGCTTGGCCGTGGCTAGCGGGTTTCCGGGGGCAGATACGCAGTATTTT. Protein sequence: CASSLAVASGFPGADTQYF.

The chain employs TRBV4-2 and TRBJ2-5; no clear D. The CDR3 consists of 11 residues. V lost 5 bases and J lost 4, with 5 bases in between. Germline assignment: CDR1 LGHNA and CDR2 YNFKEQ. The CDR3 loop reads CASSFGETQYF. In nucleotides, the CDR3 is TGTGCCAGCAGCTTCGGAGAGACCCAGTACTTC.

In this sample, this clone turned up once. The chain links TRBV2 to TRBJ1-2; D not resolved. V was pared by 1 base and J by 4 bases, with 7 bases between. Germline assignment: CDR1 SNHLY and CDR2 FYNNEI. The length of the CDR3 is 13 residues. The CDR3 nucleotides read TGTGCCAGCAGTGAAGACCGTTCCTATGGCTACACCTTC. It codes for CASSEDRSYGYTF. Variable domain in full (rest from reference TRBV2 and TRBJ1-2): EPEVTQTPSHQVTQMGQEVILRCVPISNHLYFYWYRQILGQKVEFLVSFYNNEISEKSEIFDDQFSVERPDGSNFTLKIRSTKLEDSAMYFCASSEDRSYGYTFGSGTRLTVV.

This chain joins TRBV4-2 and TRBJ2-1; the D gene is possibly TRBD2 (5 bases). There are 13 residues in the CDR3. Per germline, CDR1 LGHNA and CDR2 YNFKEQ. Trimming removed 0 bases at V and 12 bases at J, with 12 bases between. The CDR3 protein is CASSQELEIAQFF. CDR3 DNA sequence: TGTGCCAGCAGCCAAGAACTAGAAATTGCGCAGTTCTTC.

This clone has only one observation. This rearrangement joins TRBV25-1 to TRBJ1-5; D is perhaps TRBD1 (5 bases). Looked up from germline, CDR1 is MGHDK and CDR2 is SYGVNS. Deletions cut 6 bases from V and 7 bases from J, with 16 bases between. This CDR3 region has 14 residues. CDR3 loop: CASSAPGTEQPQHF. CDR3 DNA: TGTGCCAGCAGCGCTCCCGGGACGGAGCAGCCCCAGCATTTT.

V gene TRBV5-1 combines with J gene TRBJ2-2, with a weak D call TRBD1 (6 bases). Germline CDR1 reads SGHRS; CDR2 reads YFSETQ. The V and J ends lost 0 bases and 3 bases respectively, with 12 bases between them. CDR3 length: 16 residues. The CDR3 is CASSLVGTPDTGELFF. The CDR3 nucleotides read TGCGCCAGCAGCTTGGTAGGGACACCTGACACCGGGGAGCTGTTTTTT.

This clone has a handful of counts. CDR3 sequence: CASAGDNSYEQYF. CDR3 in DNA: TGTGCCAGCGCAGGGGACAATTCCTACGAGCAGTACTTC. The chain uses TRBV9 and TRBJ2-7; tentative D call: TRBD1 (6 bases). The CDR3 runs 13 residues. Trimming stripped 7 bases from V and 1 base from J, with 12 bases between. In germline, CDR1 is SGDLS, CDR2 YYNGEE.

This clone was observed once. The V and J genes are TRBV13 and TRBJ1-6; TRBD1 aligns across 10 bases. The length of the CDR3 is 15 residues. The V gene's germline CDR1 is PRHDT and CDR2 FYEKMQ (reference sequence). V dropped 3 bases and J dropped 9; count of bases not matched to a gene: 5. The CDR3 DNA reads as TGTGCCAGCAGCTTGGACAGGGGGGATAGTTCACCCCTCCACTTT. It specifies CASSLDRGDSSPLHF.

The genes are TRBV28 and TRBJ1-5; tentative D call: TRBD1 (5 bases). The CDR3 is 16 amino acids. Germline CDR1 is MDHEN and CDR2 is SYDVKM. The V end was cut by 2 bases, the J end by 0 bases, with 11 bases between. CDR3 residues: CASSLGGSYSNQPQHF. The DNA of the CDR3 is TGTGCCAGCAGTTTAGGGGGGTCCTATAGCAATCAGCCCCAGCATTTT.

The sample holds a few counts of this clone. This sequence joins TRBV11-2 and TRBJ1-1; tentative D call: TRBD1 (5 bases). Trimming shortened V by 6 bases and J by 3 bases, and 14 bases separated the two germline ends. The CDR3 length is 14 residues. The germline CDR1 and CDR2 sequences are SGHAT and FQNNGV. The CDR3 loop reads CASRLDTYYTEAFF. The CDR3 nucleotides are TGTGCCAGCAGACTGGACACATACTACACTGAAGCTTTCTTT.

This clone was observed a single time. V is TRBV19 and J is TRBJ2-6; D assignment may be TRBD1 or TRBD2 (5 bases each). V was pared by 3 bases and J by 0 bases, with 24 bases between. Germline V gene sequence: CDR1 LNHDA, CDR2 SQIVND (reference sequence). The CDR3 is 21 residues long. This chain's CDR3 is CASSMPPGRGSPRSGANVLTF. In DNA form, the CDR3 reads TGTGCCAGTAGTATGCCACCGGGACGGGGTTCTCCTCGCTCTGGGGCCAACGTCCTGACTTTC.